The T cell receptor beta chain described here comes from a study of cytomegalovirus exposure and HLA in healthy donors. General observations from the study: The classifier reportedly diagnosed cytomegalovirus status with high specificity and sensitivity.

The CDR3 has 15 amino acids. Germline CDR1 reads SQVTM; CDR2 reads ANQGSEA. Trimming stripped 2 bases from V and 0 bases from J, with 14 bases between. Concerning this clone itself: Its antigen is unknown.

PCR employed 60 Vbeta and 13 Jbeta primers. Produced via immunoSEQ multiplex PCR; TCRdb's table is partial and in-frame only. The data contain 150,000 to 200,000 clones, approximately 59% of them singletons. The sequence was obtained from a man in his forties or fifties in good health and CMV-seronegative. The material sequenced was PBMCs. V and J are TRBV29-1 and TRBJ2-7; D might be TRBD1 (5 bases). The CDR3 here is CSVESGSGPSYEQYF. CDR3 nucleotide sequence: TGCAGCGTTGAAAGTGGGTCAGGGCCCTCCTACGAGCAGTACTTC.